This TCR beta chain was sequenced in a study of shared clonotypes between healthy human individuals. The CDR3 loop spans 15 amino acids. The germline V gene has CDR1 SEHNR and CDR2 FQNEAQ (reference sequence). The ends were cut back, 5 bases at V and 8 bases at J, with 18 bases in the middle. Measured with immunoSEQ multiplex PCR; TCRdb has only the in-frame clones, and not every one. Of some 660,000 clones in the sample, around 73% were seen once. Nashville, Tennessee was home to all donors, each a Caucasian adult. As concerns this clone: Its antigen is unknown.

Study results and limitations: Richness estimates generally favored naive over memory subsets. Relative to their counterparts shared across all four donors, non-shared clonotypes exhibited diminished generation probabilities.

This clonotype was sampled from a woman aged 30 to 39 in good health. The chain couples TRBV7-9 to TRBJ1-4, with D perhaps TRBD1 (5 bases). Source material: memory CD4+ T cells sorted from blood. Subset noted: CD45RA-negative fraction. The CDR3 sequence: CASSLRGGVDEKLFF. The CDR3 nucleotides are TGTGCCAGCAGCCTAAGAGGAGGGGTGGACGAAAAACTGTTTTTT.